This T cell receptor (beta chain) is from a study of blood T cell repertoires in COVID-19. V lost 0 bases and J lost 2, with 8 bases in between. CDR1 is MNHEY, CDR2 SVGAGI, per germline. This CDR3 spans 14 amino acids. Libraries were prepared by immunoSEQ multiplex PCR; TCRdb keeps only in-frame clonotypes and omits some of them. Of approximately 160,000 clones in the sample, over 80% were seen once. The source of this sequence is a woman aged 60-70 years with acute or convalescent COVID-19. The sample taken for sequencing was peripheral blood. This rearrangement joins TRBV6-5 to TRBJ2-7, with D unclear. The CDR3 region is CASSYSFRAYEQYF. The CDR3 region has the DNA TGTGCCAGCAGTTACTCCTTCCGAGCCTACGAGCAGTACTTC.